This T cell receptor beta chain was recovered during a study of blood T cells in healthy people across ages. The V gene's germline CDR1 is DFQATT and CDR2 SNEGSKA (reference sequence). This CDR3 region has 13 residues. Trimming removed 1 base at V and 5 bases at J, with 9 bases between. The second PCR ran about 6 to 11 cycles with a sample-barcoded 5' primer and J-beta primers. A single record per CDR3 protein comes from TCRdb applying MiXCR to the 5' RACE reads. The table includes hundreds of thousands of distinct CDR3 sequences, around 27% detected once. In addition, the sample was reused for a study of T cells of mothers and their children. This second study notes: Primer M1S, used in the second PCR, introduced sample barcodes and 2-4 random nucleotides.

The clonotype originates from a boy between 2 and 15 years old in good health. Material for sequencing was blood. V and J are TRBV20-1 and TRBJ1-5, with a possible D match to TRBD1 (5 bases). CDR3 in amino acids: CSARATADQPQHF. The CDR3, as DNA: TGCAGTGCTAGAGCGACAGCCGATCAGCCCCAGCATTTT.